These T cell receptor beta chains were read from a single sample in a study of molecular identifiers for immune sequencing clone quantification. TCRdb redid the calling of the PCR reads with MiXCR, one entry per CDR3 protein. The table lists approximately 670,000 distinct CDR3 sequences, just under 20% of them singletons. The sequenced material came from naive CD8+ T cells from blood, with Jurkat cell RNA spiked in. Receptors originate from a human donor in good health. Some libraries in this study had Jurkat cell RNA spiked in. The CDR3 runs from the conserved cysteine through the conserved F or W. The D gene is left open where the match is weak. Clone size, where shown, is once, few, many, or a class for clones that have expanded.

J: TRBJ2-7
size: many
D: NA
V: TRBV27
DNA: TGTGCCAGCAAGGACTTGCCCTCGTCCGAGCAGTACTTC
CDR3: CASKDLPSSEQYF

J: TRBJ2-1
size: once
D: NA
V: TRBV19
DNA: TGTGCCAGTAGTATCTCGGCGGGACTTAACAATGAGCGGTTCTTC
CDR3: CASSISAGLNNERFF

J: TRBJ2-3
size: many
D: TRBD2
V: TRBV5-8
DNA: TGTGCCAGCAGCGAGGGACTAGATAGCACAGATACGCAGTATTTT
CDR3: CASSEGLDSTDTQYF

J: TRBJ2-3
size: NA
D: TRBD1
V: TRBV10-3
DNA: TGTGCCATCAGTGAGTCACCAGGGGGTGAAGATACGCAGTATTTT
CDR3: CAISESPGGEDTQYF

J: TRBJ2-6
size: few
D: TRBD1
V: TRBV19
DNA: TGTGCCAGTAGTCCCGGGACAGCTGGGGCCAACGTCCTGACTTTC
CDR3: CASSPGTAGANVLTF

J: TRBJ1-2
size: NA
D: NA
V: TRBV29-1
DNA: TGCAGCGTTGAAACCGTGTCAGATAGAAAACAGGGTGGCTACACCTTC
CDR3: CSVETVSDRKQGGYTF

J: TRBJ1-1
size: many
D: NA
V: TRBV7-9
DNA: TGTGCCAGCAGCTTAGCGCTAGGCAGGGATATTGAAGCTTTCTTT
CDR3: CASSLALGRDIEAFF

J: TRBJ1-1
size: NA
D: NA
V: TRBV9
DNA: TGTGCCAGCAGCATCGGAGACGTGAACACTGAAGCTTTCTTT
CDR3: CASSIGDVNTEAFF

J: TRBJ2-5
size: few
D: NA
V: TRBV7-9
DNA: TGTGCCAGCAGCCACCGGGACCGTTCTCAAGAGACCCAGTACTTC
CDR3: CASSHRDRSQETQYF

J: TRBJ2-1
size: NA
D: TRBD2
V: TRBV5-1
DNA: TGCGCCAGCGGCTTGGGAGGGAGCGGCAATGAGCAGTTCTTC
CDR3: CASGLGGSGNEQFF

J: TRBJ1-4
size: many
D: NA
V: TRBV9
DNA: TGTGCCAGCAGCGGACGGGCCGGTGAAAAACTGTTTTTT
CDR3: CASSGRAGEKLFF

J: TRBJ2-2
size: NA
D: NA
V: TRBV19
DNA: TGTGCCAGTAGTATAGGGTGGGGGATGAACACCGGGGAGCTGTTTTTT
CDR3: CASSIGWGMNTGELFF

J: TRBJ2-7
size: many
D: TRBD1
V: TRBV6-5
DNA: TGTGCCAGCAGTTCGGACAGGGGTCCGTACGAGCAGTACTTC
CDR3: CASSSDRGPYEQYF

J: TRBJ2-7
size: many
D: TRBD1
V: TRBV12-3/TRBV12-4
DNA: TGTGCCAGCAGTCCGACAGGGTTAAGCGAGCAGTACTTC
CDR3: CASSPTGLSEQYF

J: TRBJ2-2
size: few
D: NA
V: TRBV5-6
DNA: TGTGCCAGCAGCTTGGTCAGGGCGGTCACCGGGGAGCTGTTTTTT
CDR3: CASSLVRAVTGELFF

J: TRBJ2-5
size: many
D: NA
V: TRBV19
DNA: TGTGCCAGTAGTATAGGGGATCTGTACCAAGAGACCCAGTACTTC
CDR3: CASSIGDLYQETQYF

J: TRBJ2-1
size: few
D: NA
V: TRBV27
DNA: TGTGCCAGCAGTCGTATGGGGAGTGAGCAGTTCTTC
CDR3: CASSRMGSEQFF

J: TRBJ2-5
size: many
D: TRBD1
V: TRBV29-1
DNA: TGCAGCGCCGAAGGACAGGTATACCAAGAGACCCAGTACTTC
CDR3: CSAEGQVYQETQYF

J: TRBJ2-7
size: many
D: NA
V: TRBV14
DNA: TGTGCCAGCAGCCAAGATCTTGGTCAGGGGAACTACTACGAGCAGTACTTC
CDR3: CASSQDLGQGNYYEQYF

J: TRBJ2-3
size: many
D: NA
V: TRBV7-6
DNA: TGTGCCAGCAGCTCTCACTCGTTGCCCACAGATACGCAGTATTTT
CDR3: CASSSHSLPTDTQYF

J: TRBJ1-5
size: few
D: TRBD1
V: TRBV19
DNA: TGTGCCAGTAGTTTCTCCGGGACAGGAGTATCTAGCAATCAGCCCCAGCATTTT
CDR3: CASSFSGTGVSSNQPQHF

J: TRBJ2-7
size: NA
D: TRBD1
V: TRBV4-1
DNA: TGCGCCAGCAGCCAGGGACAGGGCCGCTCCTACGGGCAGTACTTC
CDR3: CASSQGQGRSYGQYF

J: TRBJ2-4
size: many
D: NA
V: TRBV20-1
DNA: TGCAGTGCTAGAGTCCAGGACTGGAACATTCAGTACTTC
CDR3: CSARVQDWNIQYF

J: TRBJ2-7
size: few
D: NA
V: TRBV4-3
DNA: TGCGCCAGCAGCCAAGATCACGGCAGGGCCTACGAGCAGTACTTC
CDR3: CASSQDHGRAYEQYF

J: TRBJ2-7
size: many
D: NA
V: TRBV4-3
DNA: TGCGCCAGCAGCCAAGGAGGGGGCTACGAGCAGTACTTC
CDR3: CASSQGGGYEQYF

J: TRBJ2-1
size: many
D: NA
V: TRBV4-3
DNA: TGCGCCAGCAGCCAAGGTCCTGACAGGTACAATGAGCAGTTCTTC
CDR3: CASSQGPDRYNEQFF

J: TRBJ2-3
size: many
D: TRBD2
V: TRBV4-1
DNA: TGCGCCAGCAGCCCTCGCGCCGCGGGAGGCGGTACGCAGTATTTT
CDR3: CASSPRAAGGGTQYF

J: TRBJ2-3
size: few
D: NA
V: TRBV19
DNA: TGTGCCAGTAGTACGGGGACCCTAGATACGCAGTATTTT
CDR3: CASSTGTLDTQYF

J: TRBJ2-3
size: many
D: TRBD2
V: TRBV3-1
DNA: TGTGCCAGCATGACTAGCGGGGCTCCAGATACGCAGTATTTT
CDR3: CASMTSGAPDTQYF

J: TRBJ2-2
size: NA
D: NA
V: TRBV5-1
DNA: TGCGCCAGCAGCGGAGGGCACGGGGAGCTGTTTTTT
CDR3: CASSGGHGELFF